The 10 T cell receptor beta chains in this list originate from one sample, sequenced in a study of T cell responses to AZD1222 COVID-19 vaccine. Profiling relied on immunoSEQ multiplex PCR, and the TCRdb table lists in-frame clones only, not all of them. Of more than 80,000 clones in the sample, about 90% were seen once. The specimen was peripheral blood, collected 28 days after the second AZD1222 dose. All receptors derive from an adult who received the AZD1222 COVID-19 vaccine.

The chain links TRBV27 to TRBJ1-6; D is unclear. Germline CDR1 reads MNHEY; CDR2 reads SMNVEV (reference sequence). The ends were cut back, 2 bases at V and 5 bases at J, with 1 base in the middle. CDR3 size: 12 residues. The CDR3 DNA sequence: TGTGCCAGCAGTTTAAATAATTCACCCCTCCACTTT. Its translation: CASSLNNSPLHF.

The V gene is TRBV5-6, the J gene TRBJ2-7; 8 bases agree with TRBD1. The CDR3 is 14 residues long. Germline assignment: CDR1 SGHDT and CDR2 YYEEEE. Trimming took 5 bases from V and 2 from J; bases not matched to a gene: 6. The CDR3 loop is CASRLTGDTYEQYF. CDR3 sequence (DNA): TGTGCCAGCAGATTGACAGGGGACACCTACGAGCAGTACTTC.

This chain joins TRBV18 and TRBJ1-2; possibly TRBD1 for D (5 bases). V lost 0 bases to trimming and J lost 0 bases, with 8 bases between them. CDR3 length: 15 amino acids. Germline values: CDR1 KGHSH, CDR2 LQKENI. The CDR3 is CASSPPWGANYGYTF. The CDR3 nucleotides read TGTGCCAGCTCACCACCATGGGGGGCTAACTATGGCTACACCTTC.

This chain links TRBV6-6 with TRBJ2-5, with D tentatively TRBD1 (5 bases). Germline V gene lookup returns CDR1 MNHNY and CDR2 SVGAGI (reference sequence). Trimming left V 2 bases short and J 9 bases short, with 16 bases between. The CDR3 contains 14 residues. CDR3 in DNA: TGTGCCAGCAGTTACATGGACATAGAAGGGGCCCAGTACTTC. Residues: CASSYMDIEGAQYF.

This clone appeared a single time. The CDR3 coding sequence is TGTGCCAGCAGCTTAGCCGCAATCCCTAGCGGGGGCGAAGCCAAAAACATTCAGTACTTC. Protein sequence: CASSLAAIPSGGEAKNIQYF. This chain joins TRBV7-8 and TRBJ2-4; 10 bases are a match to TRBD2. V shed 0 bases and J 0 bases; nucleotides not matched to a gene: 11. Germline CDR1 is SGHVS and CDR2 is FQNEAQ. CDR3 length: 20 amino acids.

The chain joins TRBV13 to TRBJ1-6; 7 bases fit TRBD1. The V gene's germline CDR1 is PRHDT and CDR2 FYEKMQ (reference sequence). The CDR3 is 15 amino acids. With V trimmed by 0 bases and J by 10 bases, 6 bases remained unmatched. This chain's CDR3 is CASSLGRGLASPLHF. The CDR3, as DNA: TGTGCCAGCAGCTTAGGAAGGGGGCTCGCCTCACCCCTCCACTTT.

This clone was seen once. V gene TRBV4-3 combines with J gene TRBJ1-3; no clear D gene. Trimming left V 3 bases short and J 1 base short, with 4 bases between. There are 13 residues in the CDR3. Germline V lookup: CDR1 LGHNA, CDR2 YSLEER. The CDR3: CASSQGSGNTIYF. The CDR3 DNA sequence: TGCGCCAGCAGCCAGGGATCTGGAAACACCATATATTTT.

The V gene is TRBV9, the J gene TRBJ1-4, with 10 bases aligning to TRBD1. V lost 0 bases, J lost 1 base, and 3 bases stayed unmatched. The CDR3 is made up of 17 amino acids. Per germline, CDR1 SGDLS and CDR2 YYNGEE. CDR3 amino acids: CASSVDGTGVTNEKLFF. The CDR3 DNA reads TGTGCCAGCAGCGTAGACGGGACAGGGGTAACTAATGAAAAACTGTTTTTT.

The chain is built from TRBV5-8 and TRBJ2-7, with unresolved D. The CDR3 is 15 amino acids. V lost 0 bases to trimming and J lost 0 bases, with 10 bases between them. In germline, CDR1 is SGHTS, CDR2 YDEGEE. The chain's CDR3 is CASSLEGIPSYEQYF. CDR3 bases: TGTGCCAGCAGCTTGGAAGGGATTCCCTCCTACGAGCAGTACTTC.

This chain joins TRBV19 and TRBJ1-3; D may be TRBD1 (5 bases). Germline CDR1 reads LNHDA; CDR2 reads SQIVND (reference sequence). With 9 bases removed from V and 0 bases from J, the gap between germline ends came to 12 bases. The length of the CDR3 is 14 residues. The CDR3 spells CASRQLHSGNTIYF. DNA of the CDR3: TGTGCCAGCAGACAGCTCCACTCTGGAAACACCATATATTTT. Complete variable domain (other parts from reference TRBV19 and TRBJ1-3): DGGITQSPKYLFRKEGQNVTLSCEQNLNHDAMYWYRQDPGQGLRLIYYSQIVNDFQKGDIAEGYSVSREKKESFPLTVTSAQKNPTAFYLCASRQLHSGNTIYFGEGSWLTVV.